The next 22 T cell receptor beta chains were all read from a single sample in a study of blood T cells in healthy people across ages. PCR was performed a second time for about 6 to 12 cycles using a sample-barcoded 5' primer and a J-beta primer mix. TCRdb ran MiXCR on the 5' RACE reads and lists one entry per CDR3 protein. The sample consists of 1,800,000 or so distinct CDR3 sequences, about two fifths of them appearing once. The material sequenced was blood. The source of these receptors is a human donor in good health.

The chain uses TRBV20-1 and TRBJ2-7; 11 bases match TRBD2. Germline lookup yields CDR1 DFQATT and CDR2 SNEGSKA (reference sequence). V was pared by 1 base and J by 3 bases, with 8 bases of the junction left unmatched. The CDR3 runs 16 residues. The CDR3 nucleotides read TGCAGTGCTAGAGGGACCGGGACTAGCGGTTACTACGAGCAGTACTTC. This codes for CSARGTGTSGYYEQYF.

V and J are TRBV3-1 and TRBJ2-1; no clear D. Germline loops: CDR1 LGHDT, CDR2 YNNKEL (reference sequence). Between the trimmed V and J ends, which lost 2 bases and 3 bases, there was a span of 5 bases. This CDR3 contains 13 residues. CDR3 amino acids: CASSQINYNEQFF. Written as DNA, the CDR3 is TGTGCCAGCAGCCAAATTAACTACAATGAGCAGTTCTTC.

This clonotype was found a few times. The chain carries TRBV9 and TRBJ2-7, with TRBD1 identical over 12 bases. The ends lost 6 bases at V and 5 bases at J; junction bases unmatched: 15. Per the germline V gene, CDR1 is SGDLS and CDR2 is YYNGEE. This CDR3 spans 17 amino acids. This CDR3 is CASIRRVGTGGINEQYF. CDR3 coding DNA: TGTGCCAGCATCCGCAGGGTTGGGACAGGGGGCATCAACGAGCAGTACTTC.

The chain couples TRBV14 to TRBJ2-5; TRBD1 matches at 7 bases. The end of the DNA fits TRBJ2-7 better, so the J call may be wrong. This CDR3 has 15 residues. Germline V gene sequence: CDR1 SGHDN, CDR2 FVKESK. CDR3 loop: CASSPTIAQGDEQYF. The CDR3 DNA reads as TGTGCCAGCAGCCCCACCATAGCGCAGGGGGACGAGCAGTACTTC.

CDR3 protein: CSARDQGSGEKLFF. The CDR3 DNA is TGCAGTGCTAGAGATCAGGGGTCCGGTGAAAAACTGTTTTTT. This chain joins TRBV20-1 and TRBJ1-4, with a tentative D call TRBD1 (6 bases). The CDR3 spans 14 residues. The V gene's germline CDR1 is DFQATT and CDR2 SNEGSKA (reference sequence). Trimming took 0 bases from V and 7 from J, leaving 12 bases between them.

The chain has TRBV20-1 and TRBJ1-2; D is undetermined. V was trimmed by 5 bases and J by 4 bases, leaving 14 bases between them. Per the germline V gene, CDR1 is DFQATT and CDR2 is SNEGSKA (reference sequence). The CDR3 is 13 residues long. CDR3 coding DNA: TGCAGTGCTCGTCCGGGGTGGACCTATGGCTACACCTTC. Protein sequence: CSARPGWTYGYTF.

This clonotype was seen more than once but under ten times. V is TRBV7-3 and J is TRBJ1-6, with 11 bases matching TRBD1. Germline-derived CDR1 and CDR2 are SGHTA and FQGTGA. Trimming removed 5 bases from V and 3 bases from J; junction bases left unmatched: 6. This CDR3 contains 17 residues. CDR3: CASSAGTGGIYNSPLHF. The CDR3, as DNA: TGTGCCAGCAGCGCCGGGACAGGGGGTATCTATAATTCACCCCTCCACTTT.

On this clonotype itself: The junction departs from the called germline gene at one end, perhaps through a read error. The chain joins TRBV6-5 to TRBJ1-2; D might be TRBD1 (5 bases). This CDR3 spans 13 amino acids. Germline CDR1 is MNHEY and CDR2 is SVGAGI. CDR3 protein: CASSYLAGRGCTF. CDR3 coding DNA: TGTGCCAGCAGTTACCTGGCAGGGAGAGGCTGCACCTTC.

This clonotype has only a few counts. The genes are TRBV5-1 and TRBJ2-6, with D perhaps TRBD1 or TRBD2 (6 bases each). Germline assignment: CDR1 SGHRS and CDR2 YFSETQ. Trimming pared 2 bases from V and 0 bases from J, leaving 15 bases between. The CDR3 spans 18 residues. The CDR3 DNA is TGCGCCAGCAGCTTCGGAGGGGGTCCAAACTCTGGGGCCAACGTCCTGACTTTC. Translation: CASSFGGGPNSGANVLTF.

This clonotype appeared a few times. The chain has TRBV6-5 and TRBJ1-1, with no clear D. V was pared by 2 bases and J by 2 bases, with 9 bases between. The CDR3 runs 14 residues. Germline loops: CDR1 MNHEY, CDR2 SVGAGI. CDR3 amino acids: CASSYDEGNTEAFF. CDR3 in DNA: TGTGCCAGCAGTTACGACGAGGGAAACACTGAAGCTTTCTTT.

V is TRBV3-1 and J is TRBJ2-6; tentatively, D is TRBD2 (6 bases). Germline assignment: CDR1 LGHDT and CDR2 YNNKEL (reference sequence). V was pared by 2 bases and J by 0 bases, with 20 bases between. CDR3 size: 20 residues. The CDR3 region is CASSQWGKDGRSSGANVLTF. The DNA for the CDR3 is TGTGCCAGCAGCCAATGGGGGAAAGACGGGAGATCCTCTGGGGCCAACGTCCTGACTTTC.

The sample holds a few counts of this clonotype. This chain connects TRBV27 to TRBJ1-5, with a tentative D call TRBD1 (6 bases). V shed 3 bases and J shed 7 bases, with 13 bases lying between them. The CDR3 covers 14 residues. The germline V gene has CDR1 MNHEY and CDR2 SMNVEV (reference sequence). Here the CDR3 DNA reads TGTGCCAGCAGTTTTCATGGACAGCACCAGCCCCAGCATTTT. Amino acid sequence: CASSFHGQHQPQHF.

The V gene is TRBV6-6, the J gene TRBJ1-1, with 7 positions matching TRBD1. The CDR3 extends over 17 amino acids. Looked up from germline, CDR1 is MNHNY and CDR2 is SVGAGI (reference sequence). V lost 6 bases to trimming and J lost 1 base; unmatched junction nucleotides: 14. The CDR3 loop is CASSPTGGTARNTEAFF. The CDR3 coding sequence is TGTGCCAGCAGCCCCACCGGGGGGACAGCCAGGAACACTGAAGCTTTCTTT.

V gene TRBV2 combines with J gene TRBJ1-1; TRBD1 is a possible D gene (6 bases). Germline V gene sequence: CDR1 SNHLY, CDR2 FYNNEI. This CDR3 comprises 15 residues. V dropped 5 bases and J dropped 1 base, with 14 bases sitting between them. The CDR3 protein is CASSYQGSANTEAFF. DNA for the CDR3: TGTGCCAGCAGTTACCAGGGGTCGGCGAACACTGAAGCTTTCTTT.

The chain employs TRBV4-3 and TRBJ2-7; the D gene is possibly TRBD2 (6 bases). The length of the CDR3 is 14 residues. Looked up from germline, CDR1 is LGHNA and CDR2 is YSLEER. Trimming shortened V by 4 bases and J by 5 bases, and 15 bases separated the two germline ends. CDR3 residues: CASSPLIGGDEQYF. In DNA form, the CDR3 reads TGCGCCAGCAGCCCCCTCATCGGCGGGGACGAGCAGTACTTC.

There are a few counts of this clonotype. The chain links TRBV28 to TRBJ1-1; 9 positions agree with TRBD1. The CDR3 is 16 residues long. CDR1 and CDR2 from the germline V gene are MDHEN and SYDVKM. Trimming removed 1 base from V and 0 bases from J; junction bases left unmatched: 3. CDR3 DNA: TGTGCCAGCAGTTTATTCACAGGGGGCATGAACACTGAAGCTTTCTTT. Translating gives CASSLFTGGMNTEAFF.

This clonotype was picked up a small number of times. This sequence joins TRBV4-2 and TRBJ2-7; 8 positions agree with TRBD1. CDR3 length: 15 residues. V was clipped by 1 base and J by 2 bases; unmatched bases: 4. Germline loops: CDR1 LGHNA, CDR2 YNFKEQ. CDR3 nucleotides: TGTGCCAGCAGCCAAGGACAGGGGCGAACCTACGAGCAGTACTTC. Protein sequence: CASSQGQGRTYEQYF.

The chain's CDR3 is CASSGRPNEKLFF. For the CDR3, the DNA is TGTGCCAGCAGCGGCAGGCCTAATGAAAAACTGTTTTTT. J is TRBJ1-4 and V is TRBV5-5; D gene uncertain. This CDR3 spans 13 amino acids. CDR1 and CDR2 (germline): SGHKS, YYEKEE (reference sequence). V lost 4 bases and J 3 bases, leaving 7 bases between the germline ends.

V and J are TRBV27 and TRBJ2-1; 8 bases align to TRBD2. CDR1 is MNHEY and CDR2 is SMNVEV in the germline V gene (reference sequence). V shed 3 bases and J 7 bases; nucleotides not matched to a gene: 8. The CDR3 has 15 residues. The CDR3 region is CASSFSRGGRNEQFF. The DNA for the CDR3 is TGTGCCAGCAGTTTCTCTCGCGGGGGGCGGAATGAGCAGTTCTTC.

This chain links TRBV13 with TRBJ2-3, with 9 bases fitting TRBD2. The V gene end was trimmed by 4 bases and the J gene end by 4 bases; junction bases not matched to a gene: 9. The CDR3 contains 16 residues. Germline lookup yields CDR1 PRHDT and CDR2 FYEKMQ (reference sequence). Written as DNA, the CDR3 is TGTGCCAGCAGCTCCGCGGGGGGGCGTTACGCAGATACGCAGTATTTT. This codes for CASSSAGGRYADTQYF.

The chain employs TRBV9 and TRBJ1-5; D gene ambiguous. There are 15 residues in the CDR3. V lost 1 base, J lost 0 bases, and 8 bases lay in between. CDR1 is SGDLS, CDR2 YYNGEE, per germline. CDR3: CASSVSGDSNQPQHF. The CDR3 coding sequence is TGTGCCAGCAGCGTATCCGGGGATAGCAATCAGCCCCAGCATTTT. Using reference TRBV9 and TRBJ1-5 for the parts outside the CDR3, the full variable domain is DSGVTQTPKHLITATGQRVTLRCSPRSGDLSVYWYQQSLDQGLQFLIQYYNGEERAKGNILERFSAQQFPDLHSELNLSSLELGDSALYFCASSVSGDSNQPQHFGDGTRLSIL.

This clonotype was detected a few times. The genes are TRBV7-9 and TRBJ2-5; 13 bases line up with TRBD2. Germline assignment: CDR1 SEHNR and CDR2 FQNEAQ (reference sequence). V was pared by 5 bases and J by 4 bases, with 7 bases of the junction left unmatched. The CDR3 has 16 residues. The CDR3 region is CASSKSGLAGLETQYF. DNA of the CDR3: TGTGCCAGCAGCAAATCGGGACTAGCGGGGTTAGAGACCCAGTACTTC.